This TCR beta chain was captured by sequencing in a study of blood T cell repertoires in COVID-19. Study information: Sample material is recorded as cDNA or gDNA derived from T cells, B-cell-depleted T cells, or PBMCs.

V was clipped by 7 bases and J by 11 bases; unmatched bases: 13. Germline CDR1 and CDR2: LNHDA and SQIVND (reference sequence). This CDR3 has 13 residues. In the original workflow: Amplification of reference gene primers provided the estimated nucleated cell counts. TCRdb's copy holds only in-frame clones and misses some; the assay was immunoSEQ multiplex PCR. V and J calls and clone size are those listed in that table; D and trimming were worked out from the DNA. The sample lists about 150,000 clones; about three quarters were seen once. The specimen was peripheral blood. This chain joins TRBV19 and TRBJ1-1; 7 nucleotides agree with TRBD1. This receptor was identified in a man at least 80 years old with acute or convalescent COVID-19. The CDR3 DNA sequence: TGTGCCAGTACCAACAGGGGCGTAAAGGGGGCTTTCTTT. Translating gives CASTNRGVKGAFF.